This passage covers 12 T cell receptor beta chains from one sample sequenced in a study of low-dose radiotherapy and immunotherapy resistance in tumors. Time point given: before trial treatment. It was with a constant-region primer and a V-primer adapter that TCRs were amplified over roughly 18 PCR cycles. In TCRdb, the reads were re-called with MiXCR into one record per CDR3 protein. The profile covers about 50,000 distinct CDR3 sequences, with about 12% appearing a single time and 5.5% to 7.5% taken by the ten largest. The sequences come from PBMCs, collected before treatment. Every receptor here comes from a female donor with ovarian cancer.

The chain joins TRBV28 to TRBJ2-7, with D possibly being TRBD1 or TRBD2 (5 bases each). V was trimmed by 6 bases and J by 1 base, leaving 13 bases between them. The CDR3 loop spans 14 amino acids. Per the germline V gene, CDR1 is MDHEN and CDR2 is SYDVKM. CDR3 region: CASSPRGVSYEQYF. CDR3 coding DNA: TGTGCCAGCAGCCCCAGAGGGGTGTCCTACGAGCAGTACTTC.

This clonotype has at least ten counts. The V call is TRBV7-2, the J call TRBJ2-1; D may be TRBD1 (6 bases). Germline CDR1 reads SGHTA; CDR2 reads FQGNSA. V lost 2 bases to trimming and J lost 4 bases, with 9 bases between them. CDR3 length equals 14 residues. The CDR3: CASSLTGTYNEQFF. The CDR3 DNA follows: TGTGCCAGCAGCTTAACAGGGACGTACAATGAGCAGTTCTTC. The variable domain in full, with the rest retrieved from reference TRBV7-2 and TRBJ2-1, is GAGVSQSPSNKVTEKGKDVELRCDPISGHTALYWYRQSLGQGLEFLIYFQGNSAPDKSGLPSDRFSAERTGGSVSTLTIQRTQQEDSAVYLCASSLTGTYNEQFFGPGTRLTVL.

This clonotype was detected ten times or more. The chain uses TRBV12-3 or TRBV12-4 and TRBJ2-2; TRBD1 aligns across 10 bases. Trimming removed 6 bases from V and 4 bases from J; junction bases left unmatched: 5. CDR3 length: 15 residues. The CDR3 DNA reads as TGTGCCAGCAGCCTCGGGACAGGGGTCACCGGGGAGCTGTTTTTT. Amino acid sequence: CASSLGTGVTGELFF.

This clonotype was picked up many times. The J gene is TRBJ2-1, the V gene TRBV2; the D gene is possibly TRBD2 (7 bases). The length of the CDR3 is 10 residues. The ends were cut back, 9 bases at V and 12 bases at J, with 12 bases in the middle. Germline CDR1 SNHLY, CDR2 FYNNEI. This CDR3 reads CASGGGGQFF. The CDR3 DNA is TGTGCCAGTGGGGGCGGGGGGCAGTTCTTC.

This clonotype was counted many times. The chain uses TRBV7-3 and TRBJ2-7, with TRBD2 as a possible D gene (5 bases). Between the trimmed V and J ends, which lost 3 bases and 2 bases, there was a span of 8 bases. The CDR3 extends over 13 amino acids. The germline V gene encodes CDR1 SGHTA and CDR2 FQGTGA. The CDR3 sequence is CASSLEVTYEQYF. The CDR3 DNA reads TGTGCCAGCAGCTTGGAGGTTACCTACGAGCAGTACTTC.

This clonotype was detected ten times or more. This chain uses TRBV27 with TRBJ1-1, with D tentatively TRBD1 (6 bases). The CDR3 runs 14 residues. Per germline, CDR1 MNHEY and CDR2 SMNVEV (reference sequence). V was clipped by 7 bases and J by 1 base, with 13 bases between them. The CDR3 sequence is CASNQDSGNTEAFF. CDR3 DNA: TGTGCCAGCAACCAGGACAGCGGGAACACTGAAGCTTTCTTT.

This sequence joins TRBV2 and TRBJ2-7, with a possible D match to TRBD1 (6 bases). Germline CDR1 is SNHLY and CDR2 is FYNNEI. Trimming shortened V by 5 bases and J by 4 bases, and 12 bases separated the two germline ends. The CDR3 consists of 13 residues. CDR3 region: CASSWTAPYEQYF. CDR3 DNA: TGTGCCAGCAGTTGGACAGCCCCTTACGAGCAGTACTTC.

In this sample, this clonotype turned up many times. This chain uses TRBV9 with TRBJ2-2; D not resolved. Germline V gene lookup returns CDR1 SGDLS and CDR2 YYNGEE. V shed 2 bases and J shed 2 bases, with 10 bases lying between them. The CDR3 runs 15 residues. In DNA form, the CDR3 reads TGTGCCAGCAGCGTGGCCACGGGCAACACCGGGGAGCTGTTTTTT. It specifies CASSVATGNTGELFF. Supplemented by reference TRBV9 and TRBJ2-2, the full variable domain reads DSGVTQTPKHLITATGQRVTLRCSPRSGDLSVYWYQQSLDQGLQFLIQYYNGEERAKGNILERFSAQQFPDLHSELNLSSLELGDSALYFCASSVATGNTGELFFGEGSRLTVL.

The V and J genes are TRBV5-6 and TRBJ2-5, with D possibly being TRBD1 or TRBD2 (5 bases each). V lost 4 bases, J lost 5 bases, and 12 bases lay in between. The CDR3 is 13 amino acids. Germline V lookup: CDR1 SGHDT, CDR2 YYEEEE. This chain's CDR3 is CASSTGPSETQYF. The CDR3 region has the DNA TGTGCCAGCAGCACGGGACCCTCTGAGACCCAGTACTTC.

This clonotype came up many times. DNA for the CDR3: TGTGCCAGTATTGGGGGGGCCGGGAATTCCGAGCAGTACTTC. Its translation: CASIGGAGNSEQYF. The chain links TRBV19 to TRBJ2-7; a weak D match, TRBD2 (7 bases). The CDR3 has 14 residues. CDR1 LNHDA and CDR2 SQIVND come from the germline V gene (reference sequence). With 7 bases removed from V and 6 bases from J, the gap between germline ends came to 19 bases. Variable domain in full (rest from reference TRBV19 and TRBJ2-7): DGGITQSPKYLFRKEGQNVTLSCEQNLNHDAMYWYRQDPGQGLRLIYYSQIVNDFQKGDIAEGYSVSREKKESFPLTVTSAQKNPTAFYLCASIGGAGNSEQYFGPGTRLTVT.

In this sample, this clonotype turned up many times. CDR3 nucleotide sequence: TGTGCCACCAGCGCCCGGACAGTGTCGGGCACTGAAGCTTTCTTT. Its translation: CATSARTVSGTEAFF. This rearrangement joins TRBV15 to TRBJ1-1, with a tentative D call TRBD1 (6 bases). The CDR3 length is 15 residues. V shed 5 bases and J shed 4 bases, with 17 bases lying between them. Germline CDR1 is LNHNV and CDR2 is YYDKDF (reference sequence).

Ten or more counts support this clonotype. J is TRBJ2-1 and V is TRBV19, with TRBD2 identical over 7 bases. CDR1 and CDR2 from the germline V gene are LNHDA and SQIVND (reference sequence). The CDR3 is 15 residues long. V gave up 1 base and J gave up 5 bases; unmatched junction bases: 5. The CDR3 DNA reads as TGTGCCAGTAGTATAGGCGGGAGATTCAACAATGAGCAGTTCTTC. Translation: CASSIGGRFNNEQFF.